This TCR beta chain was recorded in a study of CD8 T cells in ankylosing spondylitis. Study-wide results and caveats: A TCR beta motif of fewer than ten highly homologous variants seemed to mark ankylosing spondylitis blood. The authors reported significant enrichment of disease-linked clones in matched ankylosing spondylitis synovial fluid. Disease-linked clones proved CD8+ and comparatively uncommon in peripheral blood.

In germline, CDR1 is SEHNR, CDR2 FQNEAQ (reference sequence). V was trimmed by 2 bases and J by 6 bases, leaving 16 bases between them. The CDR3 has 16 residues. This clonotype was counted ten times or more. The antigen is undetermined. TCRdb re-analysed the 5' RACE reads in MiXCR, keeping a single row per CDR3 protein. The table includes some 220,000 distinct CDR3 sequences, around 6.6% detected once. V is TRBV7-9 and J is TRBJ2-2, with D unresolved. The sequencing sample was made of blood, either unsorted or a sorted T cell fraction (not recorded which). The sequence came from a male donor with ankylosing spondylitis. CDR3 amino acids: CASSLRLFQAAGELFF. CDR3 coding DNA: TGTGCCAGCAGCTTACGGCTCTTCCAGGCAGCCGGGGAGCTGTTTTTT.